The 11 T cell receptor beta chains in this list originate from one sample, sequenced in a study of blood T cell repertoires in COVID-19. Sequencing was performed with immunoSEQ multiplex PCR; in TCRdb, only in-frame clones are kept and a portion is missing. The table lists about 100,000 clones, approximately 86% of them singletons. Specimen: peripheral blood. All receptors come from a man aged 80 or over with acute or convalescent COVID-19.

The gene calls are TRBV5-4 and TRBJ1-4; D is possibly TRBD1 (6 bases). Germline CDR1 SGHNT, CDR2 YYREEE (reference sequence). Trimming shortened V by 4 bases and J by 2 bases, and 9 bases separated the two germline ends. The CDR3 is made up of 14 amino acids. The DNA of the CDR3 is TGTGCCAGCAGCATTCAGGGGACTAATGAAAAACTGTTTTTT. Its translation: CASSIQGTNEKLFF.

This clone was observed once. This chain joins TRBV2 and TRBJ1-5, with TRBD1 identical over 9 bases. Germline V lookup: CDR1 SNHLY, CDR2 FYNNEI. Germline trimming cut 6 bases from V and 7 bases from J; bases unmatched to any gene: 7. The CDR3 sequence is 14 residues long. The CDR3 nucleotides are TGTGCCAGCAGCCTGGACAGGGGAAGGCAGCCCCAGCATTTT. It yields the protein CASSLDRGRQPQHF.

The chain has TRBV19 and TRBJ2-5, with 7 positions matching TRBD1. Per germline, CDR1 LNHDA and CDR2 SQIVND (reference sequence). The CDR3 loop spans 14 amino acids. V dropped 5 bases and J dropped 2; count of bases not matched to a gene: 5. The CDR3 DNA sequence: TGTGCCAGTAGTCCCCGACAGGGTCAAGAGACCCAGTACTTC. As protein: CASSPRQGQETQYF.

The chain combines TRBV19 with TRBJ1-1; 7 bases map to TRBD1. After removal of 6 bases from V and 1 base from J, the junction contained 5 bases not matched to a gene. CDR3 length equals 14 residues. Germline CDR1 LNHDA, CDR2 SQIVND (reference sequence). The CDR3 DNA follows: TGTGCCAGTAGGGACAGGATTACGAACACTGAAGCTTTCTTT. Translated: CASRDRITNTEAFF.

The genes are TRBV20-1 and TRBJ1-6, with a weak D call TRBD1 (6 bases). The CDR3 has 11 residues. V lost 6 bases, J lost 14 bases, and 14 bases lay in between. From germline, CDR1 is DFQATT and CDR2 SNEGSKA (reference sequence). The chain's CDR3 is CSAIDRPSLHF. The CDR3 DNA is TGCAGTGCCATCGACAGGCCATCCCTCCACTTT.

This clone was seen more than once but under ten times. V usage is TRBV10-3 and J usage is TRBJ2-2; 9 nucleotides match TRBD2. CDR1 and CDR2 from the germline V gene are ENHRY and SYGVKD. This CDR3 spans 16 amino acids. Trimming at V came to 6 bases and at J to 5 bases, leaving 10 bases not matched to a gene. This CDR3 reads CAISQKLAGGTGELFF. The CDR3 region has the DNA TGTGCCATCAGCCAAAAACTAGCGGGTGGAACCGGGGAGCTGTTTTTT.

This clone was recorded a few times. The gene calls are TRBV28 and TRBJ2-7, with D possibly TRBD1 on 5 matching bases. This CDR3 has 13 amino acids. Trimming took off 6 bases at V and 1 base at J, with 10 bases between the two ends. Germline lookup yields CDR1 MDHEN and CDR2 SYDVKM. CDR3: CASRNRFSYEQYF. The CDR3 nucleotides read TGTGCCAGCAGGAACAGGTTTTCCTACGAGCAGTACTTC.

The V and J genes are TRBV18 and TRBJ2-2; 7 bases are shared with TRBD1. Germline V gives CDR1 KGHSH, CDR2 LQKENI. The CDR3 runs to 14 residues. V was pared by 5 bases and J by 4 bases, with 4 bases of the junction left unmatched. The CDR3 spells CASSTRDSTGELFF. The DNA of the CDR3 is TGTGCCAGCTCAACTCGGGACAGCACCGGGGAGCTGTTTTTT.

DNA for the CDR3: TGTGCCAGCAGCCCCGGGACAGCGAACACTGAAGCTTTCTTT. The encoded protein is CASSPGTANTEAFF. The V call is TRBV9, the J call TRBJ1-1; 7 bases match TRBD1. Per germline, CDR1 SGDLS and CDR2 YYNGEE. The CDR3 is made up of 14 amino acids. V dropped 4 bases and J dropped 1; count of bases not matched to a gene: 4.

V usage is TRBV24-1 and J usage is TRBJ2-1, with 8 bases lining up with TRBD2. CDR3 length equals 14 residues. The V segment lost 5 bases and the J segment 7 bases; nucleotides outside the gene matches: 6. Germline V gene lookup returns CDR1 KGHDR and CDR2 SFDVKD. The DNA for the CDR3 is TGTGCCACCAGTGGGGGCGGGGGGAGGAATGAGCAGTTCTTC. The encoded protein is CATSGGGGRNEQFF.

The gene calls are TRBV2 and TRBJ2-7; perhaps TRBD2 as D (5 bases). The V and J ends lost 8 bases and 3 bases respectively, with 14 bases between them. CDR1 and CDR2 (germline): SNHLY, FYNNEI. The CDR3 has 13 residues. This CDR3 reads CASGPGRDYEQYF. For the CDR3, the DNA is TGTGCCAGCGGGCCCGGACGGGACTACGAGCAGTACTTC.